This T cell receptor beta chain was captured in a study of shared clonotypes between healthy human individuals. Study-wide points: Naive subsets tended to show greater estimated richness than memory subsets. Blood alone was sampled, and tissue repertoires likely differ.

Using approximately 200 ng DNA, 30,000 or so T cell genomes, the sorted-subset replicate PCRs were run. Here immunoSEQ multiplex PCR was the method, and the copy in TCRdb shows in-frame clones only, minus some. In the table there are 2,500,000 or so clones, under 95% of which are singletons. With respect to this clone: Antigen specificity is unknown.

The CDR3 totals 14 residues. Germline CDR1 and CDR2: MNHEY and SMNVEV (reference sequence). V was cut by 1 base and J by 2 bases, with 9 bases left in between. Material: naive CD4+ T cells from PBMCs. Specified subset: CD45RA+ positively selected. The chain uses TRBV27 and TRBJ2-7; D may be TRBD1 (5 bases). This sequence originates from a man aged 18 to 30 in good health. Some clones in this sample may be carry-over from other donors' samples. In DNA form, the CDR3 reads TGTGCCAGCAGTTTATTCCCAGGGACCTACGAGCAGTACTTC. It encodes CASSLFPGTYEQYF.